The T cell receptor beta chain described here comes from a study of blood T cell repertoires in COVID-19. Study information: The United States, Italy and Spain supplied acute and convalescent COVID-19 samples. PBMCs, B-cell-depleted T cells, or T cells were the source of the cDNA or gDNA that made up the material.

Patients at the Seattle site were enrolled during active infection and followed longitudinally. Original processing notes: It was from reference gene primer amplification that nucleated cell counts were estimated. TCRdb keeps only in-frame clones here, not all; method: immunoSEQ multiplex PCR. V, J and clone size are taken as reported in that table, and D and trimming were inferred from the DNA itself. The top ten hold under 7% of the sample, which has 150,000 to 200,000 clones, about four fifths seen once. This sequence originates from a woman aged 35 to 49 with COVID-19, enrolled during active disease. The source material was peripheral blood.

CDR3 protein: CASSQPSPFPPERRPQHF. CDR3 bases: TGCGCCAGCAGTCAACCATCCCCATTCCCCCCCGAGAGGCGGCCCCAGCATTTT. This chain links TRBV4-1 with TRBJ1-5; unclear D gene. Trimming shortened V by 6 bases and J by 9 bases, and 30 bases separated the two germline ends. The germline V gene has CDR1 MGHRA and CDR2 YSYEKL. The CDR3 loop spans 18 amino acids.